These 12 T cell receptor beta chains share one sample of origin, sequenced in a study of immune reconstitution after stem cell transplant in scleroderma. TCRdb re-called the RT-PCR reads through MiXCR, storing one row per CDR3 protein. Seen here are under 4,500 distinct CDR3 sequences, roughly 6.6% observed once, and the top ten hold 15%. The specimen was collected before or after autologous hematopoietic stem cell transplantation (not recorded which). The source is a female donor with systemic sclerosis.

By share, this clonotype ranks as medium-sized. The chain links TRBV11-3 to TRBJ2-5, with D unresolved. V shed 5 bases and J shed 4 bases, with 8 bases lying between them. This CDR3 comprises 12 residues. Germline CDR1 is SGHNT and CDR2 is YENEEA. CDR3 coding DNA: TGTGCCAGCAGCACTGATACAGAGACCCAGTACTTC. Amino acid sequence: CASSTDTETQYF.

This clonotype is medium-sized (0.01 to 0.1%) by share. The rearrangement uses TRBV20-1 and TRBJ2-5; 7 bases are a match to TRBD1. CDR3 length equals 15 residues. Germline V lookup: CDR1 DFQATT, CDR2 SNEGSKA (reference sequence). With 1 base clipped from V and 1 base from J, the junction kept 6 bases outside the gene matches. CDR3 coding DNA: TGCAGTGCTAGAGCGGGACAGACACCCCAAGAGACCCAGTACTTC. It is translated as CSARAGQTPQETQYF.

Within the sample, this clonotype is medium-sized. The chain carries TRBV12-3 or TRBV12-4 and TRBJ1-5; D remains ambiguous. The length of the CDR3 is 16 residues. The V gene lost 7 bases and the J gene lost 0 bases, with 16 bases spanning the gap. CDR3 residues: CASTPGVSYSNQPQHF. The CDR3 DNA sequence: TGTGCCAGCACCCCTGGGGTTAGTTATAGCAATCAGCCCCAGCATTTT.

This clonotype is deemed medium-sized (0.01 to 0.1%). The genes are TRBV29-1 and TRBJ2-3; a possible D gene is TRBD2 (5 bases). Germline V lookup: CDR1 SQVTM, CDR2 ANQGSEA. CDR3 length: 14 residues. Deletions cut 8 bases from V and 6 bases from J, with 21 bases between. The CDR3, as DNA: TGCAGCCATGAGGGTGCGGTAGCTTCGGATACGCAGTATTTT. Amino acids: CSHEGAVASDTQYF.

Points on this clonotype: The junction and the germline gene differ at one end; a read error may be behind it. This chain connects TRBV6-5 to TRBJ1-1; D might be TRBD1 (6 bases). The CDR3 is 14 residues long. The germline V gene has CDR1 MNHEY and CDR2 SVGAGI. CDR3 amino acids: CAGSYSQGGSEAFF. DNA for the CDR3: TGTGCCGGCAGTTACTCTCAAGGGGGGTCCGAAGCTTTCTTT.

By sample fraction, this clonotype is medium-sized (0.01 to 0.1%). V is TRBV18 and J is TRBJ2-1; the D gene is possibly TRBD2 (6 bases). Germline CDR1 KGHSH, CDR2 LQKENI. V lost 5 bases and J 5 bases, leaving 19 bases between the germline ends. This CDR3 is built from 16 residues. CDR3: CASSAGLTNDNNEQFF. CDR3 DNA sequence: TGTGCCAGCTCAGCGGGACTCACGAATGACAACAATGAGCAGTTCTTC.

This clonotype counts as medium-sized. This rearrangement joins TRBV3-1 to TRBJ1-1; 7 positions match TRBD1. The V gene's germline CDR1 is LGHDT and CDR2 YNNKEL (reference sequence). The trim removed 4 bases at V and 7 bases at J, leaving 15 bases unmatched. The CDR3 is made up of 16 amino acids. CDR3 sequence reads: CASSRHIGRGRNEAFF. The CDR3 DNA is TGTGCCAGCAGCCGACACATCGGCAGGGGGAGGAATGAAGCTTTCTTT.

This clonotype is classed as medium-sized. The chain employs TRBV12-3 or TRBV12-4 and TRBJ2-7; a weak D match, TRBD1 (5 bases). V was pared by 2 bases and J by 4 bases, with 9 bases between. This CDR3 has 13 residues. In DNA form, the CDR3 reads TGTGCCAGCAGTTTACCCGACAGTTACGAGCAGTACTTC. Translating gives CASSLPDSYEQYF.

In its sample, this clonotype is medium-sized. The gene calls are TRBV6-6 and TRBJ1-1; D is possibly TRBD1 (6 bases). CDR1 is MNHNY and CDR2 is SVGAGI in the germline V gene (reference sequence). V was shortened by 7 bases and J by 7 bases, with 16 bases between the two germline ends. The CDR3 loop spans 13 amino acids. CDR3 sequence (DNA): TGTGCCAGCACCAGGGACAAGGGTATTGAAGCTTTCTTT. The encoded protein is CASTRDKGIEAFF.

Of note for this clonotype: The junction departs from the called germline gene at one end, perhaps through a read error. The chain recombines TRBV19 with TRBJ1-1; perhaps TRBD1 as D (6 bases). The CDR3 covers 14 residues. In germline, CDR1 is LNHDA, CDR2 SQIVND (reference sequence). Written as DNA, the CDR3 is TGTGCCAGTAGATTGACAGGAGAGAACACTGAGGCTTTCTTT. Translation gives CASRLTGENTEAFF. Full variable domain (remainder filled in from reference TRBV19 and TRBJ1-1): DGGITQSPKYLFRKEGQNVTLSCEQNLNHDAMYWYRQDPGQGLRLIYYSQIVNDFQKGDIAEGYSVSREKKESFPLTVTSAQKNPTAFYLCASRLTGENTEAFFGQGTRLTVV.

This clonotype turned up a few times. CDR3 in amino acids: CASREGGTLGEQYF. DNA for the CDR3: TGTGCCAGCAGGGAGGGGGGCACTCTGGGCGAGCAGTACTTC. The chain has TRBV27 and TRBJ2-7, with D possibly being TRBD1 or TRBD2 (6 bases each). This CDR3 is 14 amino acids long. Germline V gene lookup returns CDR1 MNHEY and CDR2 SMNVEV (reference sequence). The germline V and J ends were trimmed by 6 bases and 6 bases, with 18 bases remaining between them.

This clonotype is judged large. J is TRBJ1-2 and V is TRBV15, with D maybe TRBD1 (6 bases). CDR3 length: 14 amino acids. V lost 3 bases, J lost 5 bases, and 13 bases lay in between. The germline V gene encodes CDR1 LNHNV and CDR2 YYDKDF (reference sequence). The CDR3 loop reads CATSSDMRGYGYTF. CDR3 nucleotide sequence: TGTGCCACCAGCAGCGATATGAGGGGGTATGGCTACACCTTC.